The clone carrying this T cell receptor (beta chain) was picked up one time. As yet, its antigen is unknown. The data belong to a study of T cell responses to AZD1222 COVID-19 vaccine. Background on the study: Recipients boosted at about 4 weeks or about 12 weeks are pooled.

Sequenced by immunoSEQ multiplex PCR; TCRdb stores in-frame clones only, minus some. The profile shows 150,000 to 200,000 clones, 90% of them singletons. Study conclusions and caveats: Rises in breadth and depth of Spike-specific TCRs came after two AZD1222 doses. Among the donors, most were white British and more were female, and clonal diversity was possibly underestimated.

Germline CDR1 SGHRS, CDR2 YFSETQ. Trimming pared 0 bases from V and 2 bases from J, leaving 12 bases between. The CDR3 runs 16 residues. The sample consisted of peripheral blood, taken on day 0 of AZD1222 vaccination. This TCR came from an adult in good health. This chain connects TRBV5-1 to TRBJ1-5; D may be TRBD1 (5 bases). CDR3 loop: CASSLEPGSGNQPQHF. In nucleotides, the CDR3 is TGCGCCAGCAGCTTGGAGCCAGGGTCAGGCAATCAGCCCCAGCATTTT.